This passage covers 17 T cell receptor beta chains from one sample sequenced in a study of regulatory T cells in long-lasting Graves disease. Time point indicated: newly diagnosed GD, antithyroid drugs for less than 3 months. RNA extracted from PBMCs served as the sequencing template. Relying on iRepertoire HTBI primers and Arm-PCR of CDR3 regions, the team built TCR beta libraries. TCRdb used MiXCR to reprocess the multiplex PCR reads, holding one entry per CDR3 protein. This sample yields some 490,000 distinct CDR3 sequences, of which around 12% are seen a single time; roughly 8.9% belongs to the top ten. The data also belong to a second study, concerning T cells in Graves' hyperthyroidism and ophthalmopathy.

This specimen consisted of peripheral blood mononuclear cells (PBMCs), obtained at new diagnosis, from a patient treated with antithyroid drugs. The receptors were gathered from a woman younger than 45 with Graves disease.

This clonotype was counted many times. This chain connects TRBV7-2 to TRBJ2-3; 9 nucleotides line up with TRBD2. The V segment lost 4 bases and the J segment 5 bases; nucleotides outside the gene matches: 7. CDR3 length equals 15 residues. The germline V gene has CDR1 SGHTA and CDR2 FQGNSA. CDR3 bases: TGTGCCAGCAGCTCTACGACTAGCGGAGTAGATACGCAGTATTTT. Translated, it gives CASSSTTSGVDTQYF.

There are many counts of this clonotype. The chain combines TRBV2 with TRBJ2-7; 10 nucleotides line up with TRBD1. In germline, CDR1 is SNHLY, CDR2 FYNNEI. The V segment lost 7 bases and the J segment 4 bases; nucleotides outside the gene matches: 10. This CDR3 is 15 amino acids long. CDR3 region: CASNTLGTGEYEQYF. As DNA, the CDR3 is TGTGCCAGCAATACACTCGGGACAGGGGAGTACGAGCAGTACTTC.

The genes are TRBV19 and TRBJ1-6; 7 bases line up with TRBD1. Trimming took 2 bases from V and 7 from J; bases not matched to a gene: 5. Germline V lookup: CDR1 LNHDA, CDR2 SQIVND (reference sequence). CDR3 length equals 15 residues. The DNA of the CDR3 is TGTGCCAGTAGTATAAGACAGGGTAGCAATTCACCCCTCCACTTT. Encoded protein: CASSIRQGSNSPLHF.

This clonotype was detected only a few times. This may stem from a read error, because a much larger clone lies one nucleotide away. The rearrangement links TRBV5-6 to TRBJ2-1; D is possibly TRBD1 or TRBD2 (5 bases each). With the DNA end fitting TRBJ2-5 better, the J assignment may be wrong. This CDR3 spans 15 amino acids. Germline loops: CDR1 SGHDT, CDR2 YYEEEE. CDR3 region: CASGLTPGRQETQYF. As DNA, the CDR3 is TGTGCCAGCGGCTTAACACCGGGGCGACAAGAGACCCAGTACTTC.

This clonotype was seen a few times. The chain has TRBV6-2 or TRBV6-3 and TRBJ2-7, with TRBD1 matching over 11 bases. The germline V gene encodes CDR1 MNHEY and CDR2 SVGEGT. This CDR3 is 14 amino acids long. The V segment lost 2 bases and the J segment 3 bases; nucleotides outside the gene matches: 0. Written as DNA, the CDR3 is TGTGCCAGCAGTTACGGGACAGGGGGCTACGAGCAGTACTTC. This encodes CASSYGTGGYEQYF.

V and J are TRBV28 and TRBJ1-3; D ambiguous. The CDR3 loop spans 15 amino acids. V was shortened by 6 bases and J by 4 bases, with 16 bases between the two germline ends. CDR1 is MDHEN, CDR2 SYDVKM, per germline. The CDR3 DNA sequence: TGTGCCAGCAGCTCCGCCGAGGCCGGAGGAAACACCATATATTTT. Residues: CASSSAEAGGNTIYF. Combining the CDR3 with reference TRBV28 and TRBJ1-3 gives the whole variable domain DVKVTQSSRYLVKRTGEKVFLECVQDMDHENMFWYRQDPGLGLRLIYFSYDVKMKEKGDIPEGYSVSREKKERFSLILESASTNQTSMYLCASSSAEAGGNTIYFGEGSWLTVV.

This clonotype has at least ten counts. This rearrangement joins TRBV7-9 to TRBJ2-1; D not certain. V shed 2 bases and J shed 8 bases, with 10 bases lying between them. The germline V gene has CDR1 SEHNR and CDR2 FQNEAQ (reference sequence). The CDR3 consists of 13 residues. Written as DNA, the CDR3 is TGTGCCAGCAGCTTATTGGTGGGGTATGAGCAGTTCTTC. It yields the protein CASSLLVGYEQFF.

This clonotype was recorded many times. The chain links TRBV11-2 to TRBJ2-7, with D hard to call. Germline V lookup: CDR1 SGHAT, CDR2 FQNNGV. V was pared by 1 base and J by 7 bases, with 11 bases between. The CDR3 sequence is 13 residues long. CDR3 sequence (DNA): TGTGCCAGCAGCTTAGTGACTGTAGGGGAGCAGTACTTC. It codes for CASSLVTVGEQYF.

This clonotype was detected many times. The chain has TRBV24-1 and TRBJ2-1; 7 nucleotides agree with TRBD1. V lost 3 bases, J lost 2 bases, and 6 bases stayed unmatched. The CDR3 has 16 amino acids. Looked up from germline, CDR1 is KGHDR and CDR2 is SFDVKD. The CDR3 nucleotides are TGTGCCACCAGTGATAGAAGAGGGGGCCCCTACAATGAGCAGTTCTTC. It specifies CATSDRRGGPYNEQFF.

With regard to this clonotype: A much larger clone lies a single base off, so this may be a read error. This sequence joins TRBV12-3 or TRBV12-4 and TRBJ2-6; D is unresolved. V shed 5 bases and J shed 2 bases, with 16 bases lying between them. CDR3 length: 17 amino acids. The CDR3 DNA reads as TGTGCCAGCAGTACCCTATCAAGCCTGACTGGGGCCAACGTCCTGACTTTC. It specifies CASSTLSSLTGANVLTF.

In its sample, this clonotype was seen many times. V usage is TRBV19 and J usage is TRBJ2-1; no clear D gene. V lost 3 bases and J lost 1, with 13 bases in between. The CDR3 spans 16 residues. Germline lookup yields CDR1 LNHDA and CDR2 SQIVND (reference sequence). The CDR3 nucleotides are TGTGCCAGTAGTATGCGAGGCGGTTTATCCTACAATGAGCAGTTCTTC. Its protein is CASSMRGGLSYNEQFF.

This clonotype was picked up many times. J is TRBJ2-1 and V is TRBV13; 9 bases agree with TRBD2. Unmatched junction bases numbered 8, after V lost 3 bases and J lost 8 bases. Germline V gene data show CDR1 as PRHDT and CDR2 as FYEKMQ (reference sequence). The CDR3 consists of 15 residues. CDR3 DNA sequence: TGTGCCAGCAGCTTCTACAGCGGGAGGCTCTATGAGCAGTTCTTC. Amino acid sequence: CASSFYSGRLYEQFF.

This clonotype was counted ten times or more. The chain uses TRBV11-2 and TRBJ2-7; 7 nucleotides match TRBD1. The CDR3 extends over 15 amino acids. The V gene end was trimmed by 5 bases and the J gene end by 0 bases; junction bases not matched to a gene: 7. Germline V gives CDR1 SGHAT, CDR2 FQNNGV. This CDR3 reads CASSPLTGSSYEQYF. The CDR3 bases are TGTGCCAGCAGCCCACTGACAGGGTCCTCCTACGAGCAGTACTTC. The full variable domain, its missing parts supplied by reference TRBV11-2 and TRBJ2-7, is EAGVAQSPRYKIIEKRQSVAFWCNPISGHATLYWYQQILGQGPKLLIQFQNNGVVDDSQLPKDRFSAERLKGVDSTLKIQPAKLEDSAVYLCASSPLTGSSYEQYFGPGTRLTVT.

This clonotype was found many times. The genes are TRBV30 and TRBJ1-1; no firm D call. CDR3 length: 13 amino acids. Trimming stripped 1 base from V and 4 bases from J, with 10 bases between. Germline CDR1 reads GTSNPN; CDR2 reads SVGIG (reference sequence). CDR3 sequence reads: CAWSAWEGTEAFF. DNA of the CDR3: TGTGCCTGGAGTGCATGGGAAGGCACTGAAGCTTTCTTT.

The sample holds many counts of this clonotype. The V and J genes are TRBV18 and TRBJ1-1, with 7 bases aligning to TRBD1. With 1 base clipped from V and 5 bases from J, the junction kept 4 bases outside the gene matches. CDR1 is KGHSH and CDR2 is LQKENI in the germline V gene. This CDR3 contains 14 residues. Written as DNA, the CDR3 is TGTGCCAGCTCACCACAGAGGGGGCGAACTGAAGCTTTCTTT. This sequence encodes CASSPQRGRTEAFF.

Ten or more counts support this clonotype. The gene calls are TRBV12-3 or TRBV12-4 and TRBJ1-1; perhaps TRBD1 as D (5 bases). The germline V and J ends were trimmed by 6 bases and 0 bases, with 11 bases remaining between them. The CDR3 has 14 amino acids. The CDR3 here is CASRPGPMNTEAFF. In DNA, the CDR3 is TGTGCCAGCAGGCCGGGACCAATGAACACTGAAGCTTTCTTT.

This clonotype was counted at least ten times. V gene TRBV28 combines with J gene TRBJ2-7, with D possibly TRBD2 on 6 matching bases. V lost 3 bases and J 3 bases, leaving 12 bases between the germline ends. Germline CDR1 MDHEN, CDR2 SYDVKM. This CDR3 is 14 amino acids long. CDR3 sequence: CASSLLAPVYEQYF. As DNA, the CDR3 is TGTGCCAGCAGTTTGCTAGCGCCCGTCTACGAGCAGTACTTC.